The 2 T cell receptor beta chains below were found in one sample sequenced in a study of post-analysis software for immune sequencing data. General study results and limits: With TRBV5-6, TRBV5-1 and TRBV20-1 included, about five TRBV segments were more frequent in patients than in controls.

For these TCRs, the target antigens are not known. Included in the TCR beta cDNA libraries were unique molecular identifiers. TCRdb independently ran MiXCR on the PCR reads; one entry per CDR3 protein. The data hold roughly 870,000 distinct CDR3 sequences, with about 53% observed a single time. The sequencing sample was made of blood. The receptors originated from a girl aged 5-17 years with multiple sclerosis.

A remark on this clonotype: Its ends do not fully match the called genes, so a read error is possible. The chain employs TRBV5-6 and TRBJ2-7; 9 bases line up with TRBD2. CDR3 length: 15 residues. Germline-derived CDR1 and CDR2 are SGHDT and YYEEEE. CDR3 DNA: TGCGCCAGCAGCCCCGTTAGCGGGAGCTCCTACGAGCAGTACTTC. The encoded protein is CASSPVSGSSYEQYF.

The table lists this clonotype with a few counts. V is TRBV12-3 or TRBV12-4 and J is TRBJ1-6, with 7 bases lining up with TRBD1. Trimming cost V 1 base and J 8 bases; bases outside gene matches: 2. The CDR3 is 14 amino acids. CDR3 region: CASSLVGGDSPLHF. DNA of the CDR3: TGTGCCAGCAGTTTAGTAGGGGGCGATTCACCCCTCCACTTT.